Below are 18 T cell receptor beta chains sequenced from a single sample in a study of blood T cell repertoires in COVID-19. Some clones are missing from TCRdb's copy, which holds only in-frame ones; the method was immunoSEQ multiplex PCR. The sample records some 8,300 clones, roughly 90% being singletons. The specimen was peripheral blood. The receptor source for this set is a man in his sixties with acute or convalescent COVID-19.

The chain couples TRBV11-2 to TRBJ1-1, with D unresolved. Germline loops: CDR1 SGHAT, CDR2 FQNNGV. This CDR3 comprises 17 residues. Trimming cost V 1 base and J 1 base, with 16 bases left between them. CDR3 region: CASSLVWGPGRNTEAFF. The CDR3 region has the DNA TGTGCCAGCAGCTTAGTCTGGGGTCCGGGGAGGAACACTGAAGCTTTCTTT.

The chain recombines TRBV10-3 with TRBJ1-3, with no clear D. Per germline, CDR1 ENHRY and CDR2 SYGVKD. There are 14 residues in the CDR3. V lost 10 bases to trimming and J lost 2 bases, with 15 bases between them. The CDR3, as DNA: TGTGCCACAACCCCTCGGGATACTGGAAACACCATATATTTT. It specifies CATTPRDTGNTIYF.

The chain carries TRBV6-5 and TRBJ1-4; D gene ambiguous. The CDR3 totals 16 residues. The V end lost 0 bases, the J end lost 0 bases, and 8 bases lay between the germline ends. Germline V gene lookup returns CDR1 MNHEY and CDR2 SVGAGI. CDR3 bases: TGTGCCAGCAGTTACTCGATAGCCGCAACTAATGAAAAACTGTTTTTT. Its translation is CASSYSIAATNEKLFF.

This chain links TRBV6-5 with TRBJ1-2; no clear D. Germline-derived CDR1 and CDR2 are MNHEY and SVGAGI. This CDR3 has 13 residues. V lost 7 bases, J lost 4 bases, and 13 bases lay in between. The CDR3: CASKTPGLYGYTF. The CDR3 DNA reads TGTGCCAGCAAAACCCCAGGCCTCTATGGCTACACCTTC.

The rearrangement links TRBV7-2 to TRBJ2-7, with D possibly matching TRBD1 (5 bases). This CDR3 is 13 amino acids long. The V gene's germline CDR1 is SGHTA and CDR2 FQGNSA. V was cut by 6 bases and J by 2 bases, with 11 bases left in between. CDR3 residues: CASSPGLTYEQYV. The CDR3 DNA reads as TGTGCCAGCAGTCCAGGGCTCACCTACGAGCAGTACGTC.

The sample holds one count of this clone. This rearrangement joins TRBV28 to TRBJ2-3; 10 nucleotides align to TRBD1. The germline V gene has CDR1 MDHEN and CDR2 SYDVKM. J gave up 0 bases and V 5 bases, and 8 bases lay outside the gene matches. The CDR3 is 17 residues long. CDR3 nucleotide sequence: TGTGCCAGCAGTCCCTCCGGGACAGGGGCTAGCACAGATACGCAGTATTTT. Protein: CASSPSGTGASTDTQYF. Combining the CDR3 with reference TRBV28 and TRBJ2-3 gives the whole variable domain DVKVTQSSRYLVKRTGEKVFLECVQDMDHENMFWYRQDPGLGLRLIYFSYDVKMKEKGDIPEGYSVSREKKERFSLILESASTNQTSMYLCASSPSGTGASTDTQYFGPGTRLTVL.

The V and J genes are TRBV19 and TRBJ2-1; possible D gene TRBD2, 6 bases. CDR3 length equals 15 residues. V was trimmed by 0 bases and J by 10 bases, leaving 16 bases between them. Germline V lookup: CDR1 LNHDA, CDR2 SQIVND (reference sequence). The CDR3 region is CASSIDFGGAQEQFF. The CDR3, as DNA: TGTGCCAGTAGTATAGATTTCGGCGGGGCTCAAGAGCAGTTCTTC.

This chain links TRBV5-1 with TRBJ1-4, with D possibly matching TRBD1 (5 bases). Trimming removed 0 bases at V and 4 bases at J, with 13 bases between. The CDR3 sequence is 16 residues long. CDR1 and CDR2 from the germline V gene are SGHRS and YFSETQ. The CDR3 bases are TGCGCCAGCAGCTTGGACCCCTCAGGGATTAATGAAAAACTGTTTTTT. This encodes CASSLDPSGINEKLFF.

The chain is built from TRBV28 and TRBJ1-1; TRBD1 matches at 7 bases. The CDR3 has 14 residues. V was clipped by 6 bases and J by 3 bases; unmatched bases: 7. CDR1 MDHEN and CDR2 SYDVKM come from the germline V gene. The CDR3: CASRSLQGDTEAFF. CDR3 nucleotide sequence: TGTGCCAGCAGATCACTTCAGGGGGACACTGAAGCTTTCTTT.

The chain has TRBV18 and TRBJ2-1, with 11 bases aligning to TRBD2. The CDR3 has 15 amino acids. Losses at the gene ends were 8 bases for V and 3 bases for J; bases not matched to a gene: 6. Germline V gives CDR1 KGHSH, CDR2 LQKENI. CDR3 residues: CASLATSGNYNEQFF. CDR3 coding DNA: TGTGCCAGCCTTGCGACTAGCGGGAACTACAATGAGCAGTTCTTC.

The DNA for the CDR3 is TGTGCCAGCACGCGGACTAGCGGGGACTCCTACAATGAGCAGTTCTTC. The encoded protein is CASTRTSGDSYNEQFF. The rearrangement links TRBV2 to TRBJ2-1; 12 positions match TRBD2. The CDR3 covers 16 residues. Germline V gene sequence: CDR1 SNHLY, CDR2 FYNNEI. Unmatched junction bases numbered 4, after V lost 7 bases and J lost 0 bases. The complete variable domain, with remaining parts taken from reference TRBV2 and TRBJ2-1, reads EPEVTQTPSHQVTQMGQEVILRCVPISNHLYFYWYRQILGQKVEFLVSFYNNEISEKSEIFDDQFSVERPDGSNFTLKIRSTKLEDSAMYFCASTRTSGDSYNEQFFGPGTRLTVL.

The chain recombines TRBV7-6 with TRBJ2-5; 9 bases map to TRBD2. This CDR3 contains 16 residues. In germline, CDR1 is SGHVS, CDR2 FNYEAQ. V lost 5 bases to trimming and J lost 2 bases; unmatched junction nucleotides: 9. The CDR3, as DNA: TGTGCCAGCAGCCCGAAACCAGCGGGGGGACAAGAGACCCAGTACTTC. This gives the protein CASSPKPAGGQETQYF. Looking up the rest from reference TRBV7-6 and TRBJ2-5 gives the full variable domain: GAGVSQSPRYKVTKRGQDVALRCDPISGHVSLYWYRQALGQGPEFLTYFNYEAQQDKSGLPNDRFSAERPEGSISTLTIQRTEQRDSAMYRCASSPKPAGGQETQYFGPGTRLLVL.

This sequence joins TRBV7-9 and TRBJ1-1; D is perhaps TRBD1 (5 bases). Trimming removed 3 bases at V and 1 base at J, with 9 bases between. The CDR3 consists of 14 residues. Germline V CDR1 and CDR2: SEHNR, FQNEAQ (reference sequence). The CDR3 sequence is CASSFADRNTEAFF. DNA for the CDR3: TGTGCCAGCAGCTTCGCAGACAGGAACACTGAAGCTTTCTTT.

The chain links TRBV6-5 to TRBJ1-4; D perhaps matches TRBD1 (5 bases). This CDR3 region has 15 residues. Germline values: CDR1 MNHEY, CDR2 SVGAGI. V was clipped by 5 bases and J by 5 bases, with 15 bases between them. Here the CDR3 reads CASSPGSRTNEKLFF. CDR3 sequence (DNA): TGTGCCAGCAGTCCCGGTTCGAGGACAAATGAAAAACTGTTTTTT.

The V and J genes are TRBV7-2 and TRBJ1-1, with D unresolved. In germline, CDR1 is SGHTA, CDR2 FQGNSA. Trimming took 1 base from V and 3 from J, leaving 6 bases between them. The CDR3 consists of 13 residues. The DNA of the CDR3 is TGTGCCAGCAGCTTAGTAGAGGACACTGAAGCTTTCTTT. Its translation: CASSLVEDTEAFF.

This chain connects TRBV7-6 to TRBJ1-1, with TRBD1 identical over 8 bases. With V trimmed by 1 base and J by 3 bases, 4 bases remained unmatched. This CDR3 contains 15 residues. Germline V gives CDR1 SGHVS, CDR2 FNYEAQ. The CDR3 DNA is TGTGCCAGCAGCTTAGTGGCAGGGGGCTACACTGAAGCTTTCTTT. Its protein is CASSLVAGGYTEAFF.

The gene calls are TRBV18 and TRBJ2-1; 8 bases align to TRBD2. The CDR3 runs 14 residues. Germline V CDR1 and CDR2: KGHSH, LQKENI. The V and J ends lost 2 bases and 8 bases, in that order; junction bases with no gene match: 5. This CDR3 reads CASSPSASGYEQFF. In DNA, the CDR3 is TGTGCCAGCTCACCATCTGCTAGCGGGTATGAGCAGTTCTTC.

V gene TRBV6-2 or TRBV6-3 combines with J gene TRBJ2-2, with TRBD2 matching 9 bases. The V segment lost 2 bases and the J segment 4 bases; nucleotides outside the gene matches: 5. CDR3 length: 16 amino acids. Germline V gene sequence: CDR1 MNHEY, CDR2 SVGEGT. The CDR3 nucleotides read TGTGCCAGCAGTTACGGGGGACTAGCAACCACCGGGGAGCTGTTTTTT. Its protein is CASSYGGLATTGELFF.